The rows below give T cell receptor beta chains drawn from one sample of a study of technical replicates of blood from a handful of donors. The repertoire was sequenced with immunoSEQ multiplex PCR; TCRdb's copy has only in-frame clones and lacks some. Of 70,000 to 80,000 clones listed, roughly nine tenths are singletons. Sequenced material: T cells isolated from PBMCs. The source is a human donor in good health. Some clones in this sample may be carry-over from other donors' samples. Each CDR3 is given with its conserved first and last residue. Fields, in order: V gene, J gene, D gene, CDR3 DNA, CDR3 protein. A D gene is named only where the DNA matches it firmly.

v_gene: TRBV4-1; j_gene: TRBJ1-2; d_gene: TRBD1; CDR3nt: TGCGCCAGCAGCCAAGATCCTACCGGGAGGGGGCAGGGCTACACCTTC; CDR3aa: CASSQDPTGRGQGYTF
v_gene: TRBV12-5; j_gene: TRBJ1-4; d_gene: TRBD1; CDR3nt: TGTGCTAGTGGTTTGGTACTTAGGGGACAGGGGCATGAAAAACTGTTTTTT; CDR3aa: CASGLVLRGQGHEKLFF
v_gene: TRBV4-2; j_gene: TRBJ1-1; d_gene: TRBD1; CDR3nt: TGTGCCAGCAGCCAACTACAGGGGGTCCCCACTGAAGCTTTCTTT; CDR3aa: CASSQLQGVPTEAFF
v_gene: TRBV5-1; j_gene: TRBJ2-2; d_gene: -; CDR3nt: TGCGCCAGCAGCGTGACAGTTGTGGCCACCGGGGAGCTGTTTTTT; CDR3aa: CASSVTVVATGELFF
v_gene: TRBV19; j_gene: TRBJ2-7; d_gene: -; CDR3nt: TGTGCCAGTAGGGCCCGGACAGACACCTACGAGCAGTACTTC; CDR3aa: CASRARTDTYEQYF
v_gene: TRBV30; j_gene: TRBJ1-5; d_gene: -; CDR3nt: TGTGCCTGGAGTCCGACAGCTTCTTTGACGAATAGCAATCAGCCCCAGCATTTT; CDR3aa: CAWSPTASLTNSNQPQHF
v_gene: TRBV28; j_gene: TRBJ2-7; d_gene: TRBD1; CDR3nt: TGTGCCAGCACCAGGGGGCTAGCCTACGAGCAGTACTTC; CDR3aa: CASTRGLAYEQYF
v_gene: TRBV28; j_gene: TRBJ2-6; d_gene: -; CDR3nt: TGTGCCAGCAGTTTTGGGCCCCGGGTCCTGACTTTC; CDR3aa: CASSFGPRVLTF
v_gene: TRBV30; j_gene: TRBJ1-5; d_gene: TRBD1; CDR3nt: TGTGCCTGCGACAGGGGGATGGGACAGCCCCAGCATTTT; CDR3aa: CACDRGMGQPQHF
v_gene: TRBV5-5; j_gene: TRBJ2-5; d_gene: -; CDR3nt: TGTGCCAGCAGCTTGAATAGGGGGGGAGAGACCCAGTACTTC; CDR3aa: CASSLNRGGETQYF
v_gene: TRBV28; j_gene: TRBJ1-1; d_gene: TRBD1; CDR3nt: TGTGCCAGCAGCCAATTTGGACAGGGGGCGATGAACACTGAAGCTTTCTTT; CDR3aa: CASSQFGQGAMNTEAFF